Below, 30 T cell receptor beta chains from the same sample are listed, as sequenced in a study of shared clonotypes between healthy human individuals. Method: immunoSEQ multiplex PCR; TCRdb's copy keeps in-frame clones and lacks some. The sample contains 2 million to 2.5 million clones, 85% to 95% of which appear only once. The sample was naive CD4+ T cells from PBMCs. Documented subset: CD45RA+ positively selected. Every receptor here comes from a man between 18 and 35 years old in good health. Some clones in this sample may be carry-over from other donors' samples.

This chain joins TRBV7-2 and TRBJ2-7, with D possibly being TRBD1 (6 bases). V lost 1 base to trimming and J lost 6 bases, with 16 bases between them. CDR3 length: 15 amino acids. Germline assignment: CDR1 SGHTA and CDR2 FQGNSA. The CDR3 bases are TGTGCCAGCAGCTTAGAAGGGGGTCCTCTCGTCGAGCAGTACTTC. It codes for CASSLEGGPLVEQYF.

V and J are TRBV28 and TRBJ2-3; unclear D gene. Looked up from germline, CDR1 is MDHEN and CDR2 is SYDVKM. The CDR3 consists of 15 residues. Trimming removed 6 bases from V and 0 bases from J, with 13 bases in between. The CDR3 spells CASSNPGYSTDTQYF. DNA of the CDR3: TGTGCCAGCAGCAACCCCGGGTATAGCACAGATACGCAGTATTTT.

The chain uses TRBV7-2 and TRBJ1-2, with D possibly being TRBD1 (6 bases). CDR3 size: 16 residues. Germline V gene data show CDR1 as SGHTA and CDR2 as FQGNSA. V gave up 6 bases and J gave up 4 bases, with 21 bases separating them. The CDR3 DNA is TGTGCCAGCAGACAGGGAGGAGATAGAGCCGCCTATGGCTACACCTTC. Its protein is CASRQGGDRAAYGYTF.

This rearrangement joins TRBV7-9 to TRBJ2-5, with TRBD1 identical over 8 bases. This CDR3 has 15 residues. J was trimmed by 5 bases and V by 2 bases; bases with no gene match: 7. CDR1 SEHNR and CDR2 FQNEAQ come from the germline V gene (reference sequence). CDR3 bases: TGTGCCAGCAGCTTACAGGGGGCGCGTCCGGAGACCCAGTACTTC. It specifies CASSLQGARPETQYF.

This rearrangement joins TRBV5-8 to TRBJ2-7, with 9 bases aligning to TRBD2. J lost 2 bases, V lost 2 bases, and 8 bases had no gene match. From germline, CDR1 is SGHTS and CDR2 YDEGEE. The CDR3 length is 16 residues. The CDR3 coding sequence is TGTGCCAGCAGCTTTGGGGGTAGCGGGAGAGCCTACGAGCAGTACTTC. It yields the protein CASSFGGSGRAYEQYF.

V is TRBV28 and J is TRBJ1-5, with TRBD1 matching over 9 bases. V lost 6 bases to trimming and J lost 5 bases; unmatched junction nucleotides: 5. This CDR3 is 14 amino acids long. Germline loops: CDR1 MDHEN, CDR2 SYDVKM. The CDR3 spells CASSPWTGDQPQHF. CDR3 sequence (DNA): TGTGCCAGCAGCCCTTGGACAGGGGATCAGCCCCAGCATTTT.

This clone was detected only once. The genes are TRBV28 and TRBJ2-7; D unresolved. The germline V gene has CDR1 MDHEN and CDR2 SYDVKM. The CDR3 runs 18 residues. V shed 5 bases and J shed 7 bases, with 30 bases lying between them. The CDR3 is CASSPARPGWSVISEQYF. CDR3 nucleotides: TGTGCCAGCAGTCCCGCCCGTCCCGGTTGGAGTGTGATTTCTGAGCAGTACTTC. Using reference TRBV28 and TRBJ2-7 for the parts outside the CDR3, the full variable domain is DVKVTQSSRYLVKRTGEKVFLECVQDMDHENMFWYRQDPGLGLRLIYFSYDVKMKEKGDIPEGYSVSREKKERFSLILESASTNQTSMYLCASSPARPGWSVISEQYFGPGTRLTVT.

The chain links TRBV28 to TRBJ1-4, with a tentative D call TRBD1 (6 bases). V shed 5 bases and J shed 0 bases, with 13 bases lying between them. CDR1 MDHEN and CDR2 SYDVKM come from the germline V gene. The CDR3 is 16 amino acids. The CDR3 loop is CASSRGHFATNEKLFF. CDR3 nucleotide sequence: TGTGCCAGCAGTCGGGGACACTTTGCAACTAATGAAAAACTGTTTTTT.

The chain has TRBV7-2 and TRBJ2-1; 7 bases are a match to TRBD2. Trimming at V came to 2 bases and at J to 7 bases, leaving 2 bases not matched to a gene. This CDR3 has 13 residues. Germline-derived CDR1 and CDR2 are SGHTA and FQGNSA. CDR3 sequence reads: CASSLFSGNEQFF. The CDR3 DNA is TGTGCCAGCAGCTTATTTAGCGGGAATGAGCAGTTCTTC.

The genes are TRBV7-9 and TRBJ1-1; D is unclear. This CDR3 region has 13 residues. The germline V gene has CDR1 SEHNR and CDR2 FQNEAQ (reference sequence). Trimming left V 1 base short and J 6 bases short, with 9 bases between. The CDR3 DNA reads as TGTGCCAGCAGCTTAGGAACAAGGGCTGAAGCTTTCTTT. Protein product: CASSLGTRAEAFF. Together with reference TRBV7-9 and TRBJ1-1, the CDR3 gives the full variable domain: DTGVSQNPRHKITKRGQNVTFRCDPISEHNRLYWYRQTLGQGPEFLTYFQNEAQLEKSRLLSDRFSAERPKGSFSTLEIQRTEQGDSAMYLCASSLGTRAEAFFGQGTRLTVV.

J is TRBJ2-5 and V is TRBV10-3; the match to TRBD1 covers 7 bases. This CDR3 comprises 14 residues. Trimming at V came to 5 bases and at J to 2 bases, leaving 5 bases not matched to a gene. Germline-derived CDR1 and CDR2 are ENHRY and SYGVKD. CDR3 sequence: CAISIPGQQETQYF. Here the CDR3 DNA reads TGTGCCATCAGTATACCGGGACAGCAAGAGACCCAGTACTTC.

V and J are TRBV4-2 and TRBJ2-5; the D is unclear. There are 14 residues in the CDR3. Germline CDR1 is LGHNA and CDR2 is YNFKEQ. V lost 1 base, J lost 0 bases, and 6 bases lay in between. In nucleotides, the CDR3 is TGTGCCAGCAGCCAAGTCCGGTACCAAGAGACCCAGTACTTC. Its translation is CASSQVRYQETQYF.

The V gene is TRBV19, the J gene TRBJ2-1; D is perhaps TRBD1 (5 bases). The V end lost 4 bases, the J end lost 8 bases, and 15 bases lay between the germline ends. The CDR3 is 14 amino acids. Looked up from germline, CDR1 is LNHDA and CDR2 is SQIVND (reference sequence). Here the CDR3 DNA reads TGTGCCAGTAGTAACAGGCCCCTTGAGGATGAGCAGTTCTTC. Its translation: CASSNRPLEDEQFF. Variable domain in full (rest from reference TRBV19 and TRBJ2-1): DGGITQSPKYLFRKEGQNVTLSCEQNLNHDAMYWYRQDPGQGLRLIYYSQIVNDFQKGDIAEGYSVSREKKESFPLTVTSAQKNPTAFYLCASSNRPLEDEQFFGPGTRLTVL.

V and J are TRBV12-5 and TRBJ2-1; 9 bases agree with TRBD2. V dropped 1 base and J dropped 4; count of bases not matched to a gene: 2. The CDR3 consists of 15 residues. The V gene's germline CDR1 is LGHNT and CDR2 FRNRAP. The CDR3 here is CASGLGLAGYNEQFF. CDR3 in DNA: TGTGCTAGTGGTTTGGGGCTAGCGGGGTACAATGAGCAGTTCTTC.

The chain links TRBV2 to TRBJ1-4; D remains unclear. Trimming removed 7 bases at V and 5 bases at J, with 11 bases between. There are 13 residues in the CDR3. Germline loops: CDR1 SNHLY, CDR2 FYNNEI. The CDR3 region is CASKLPPNEKLFF. DNA of the CDR3: TGTGCCAGCAAATTGCCCCCAAATGAAAAACTGTTTTTT.

Comments on this clone: The same CDR3 can be traced to other DNA sequences in this sample. The genes are TRBV28 and TRBJ1-5; D might be TRBD1 (5 bases). The CDR3 is 15 residues long. V lost 3 bases, J lost 2 bases, and 11 bases lay in between. Germline CDR1 MDHEN, CDR2 SYDVKM. This CDR3 reads CASSLSGTGNQPQHF. The CDR3 region has the DNA TGTGCCAGCAGTTTGTCGGGGACGGGCAATCAGCCCCAGCATTTT.

Comments on this clone: Within the sample, other DNA sequences also encode this same CDR3. CDR3 in amino acids: CASSLGTVNYGYTF. In DNA, the CDR3 is TGTGCCAGCAGTTTAGGGACAGTTAACTATGGCTACACCTTC. This chain links TRBV28 with TRBJ1-2, with 7 positions matching TRBD1. The trim removed 2 bases at V and 1 base at J, leaving 1 base unmatched. The germline V gene has CDR1 MDHEN and CDR2 SYDVKM. This CDR3 comprises 14 residues.

The V gene is TRBV28, the J gene TRBJ2-5; 7 bases fit TRBD1. The trim removed 5 bases at V and 4 bases at J, leaving 4 bases unmatched. This CDR3 contains 13 residues. In germline, CDR1 is MDHEN, CDR2 SYDVKM. CDR3 sequence: CASSADRVETQYF. In DNA form, the CDR3 reads TGTGCCAGCAGTGCCGACAGGGTAGAGACCCAGTACTTC.

The V call is TRBV9, the J call TRBJ2-1; 7 bases align to TRBD2. Germline values: CDR1 SGDLS, CDR2 YYNGEE. Trimming took 4 bases from V and 1 from J; bases not matched to a gene: 11. The CDR3 sequence is 17 residues long. CDR3: CASSTRLAKTSYNEQFF. In nucleotides, the CDR3 is TGTGCCAGCAGCACCCGACTAGCCAAAACTTCCTACAATGAGCAGTTCTTC.

For this clone: The same CDR3 arises from other DNA sequences in this sample as well. The chain joins TRBV6-5 to TRBJ2-1; TRBD2 aligns across 13 bases. The CDR3 runs to 14 residues. Germline CDR1 is MNHEY and CDR2 is SVGAGI. V lost 5 bases to trimming and J lost 8 bases; unmatched junction nucleotides: 3. The CDR3 bases are TGTGCCAGCAGTCGACTAGCGGGAGGCTATGAGCAGTTCTTC. Amino acid sequence: CASSRLAGGYEQFF.

This chain uses TRBV29-1 with TRBJ2-5; 7 bases map to TRBD1. Germline-derived CDR1 and CDR2 are SQVTM and ANQGSEA. The V segment lost 5 bases and the J segment 4 bases; nucleotides outside the gene matches: 4. The CDR3 is made up of 12 amino acids. The CDR3 loop is CSVMTGTETQYF. The CDR3 DNA reads as TGCAGCGTTATGACAGGGACAGAGACCCAGTACTTC. Full variable domain (remainder filled in from reference TRBV29-1 and TRBJ2-5): SAVISQKPSRDICQRGTSLTIQCQVDSQVTMMFWYRQQPGQSLTLIATANQGSEATYESGFVIDKFPISRPNLTFSTLTVSNMSPEDSSIYLCSVMTGTETQYFGPGTRLLVL.

The chain uses TRBV5-1 and TRBJ2-7; TRBD2 is a possible D gene (5 bases). Trimming shortened V by 3 bases and J by 2 bases, and 15 bases separated the two germline ends. CDR1 and CDR2 from the germline V gene are SGHRS and YFSETQ. CDR3 length: 15 amino acids. CDR3 DNA sequence: TGCGCCAGCAGCTCACCCGAGGAGCGGACCTACGAGCAGTACTTC. This sequence encodes CASSSPEERTYEQYF. The full variable domain, completed using reference TRBV5-1 and TRBJ2-7, is KAGVTQTPRYLIKTRGQQVTLSCSPISGHRSVSWYQQTPGQGLQFLFEYFSETQRNKGNFPGRFSGRQFSNSRSEMNVSTLELGDSALYLCASSSPEERTYEQYFGPGTRLTVT.

This chain connects TRBV30 to TRBJ2-5; tentatively, D is TRBD2 (6 bases). Deletions cut 6 bases from V and 5 bases from J, with 16 bases between. CDR1 is GTSNPN, CDR2 SVGIG, per germline (reference sequence). The CDR3 spans 13 residues. CDR3 in DNA: TGTGCCTGCCCCAAGACAGCGGGCGAGACCCAGTACTTC. It translates to CACPKTAGETQYF.

The rearrangement uses TRBV7-9 and TRBJ2-1; 7 bases fit TRBD2. The junction had 4 bases not matched to a gene; V was cut back by 5 bases and J by 0 bases. The CDR3 sequence is 15 residues long. The germline CDR1 and CDR2 sequences are SEHNR and FQNEAQ (reference sequence). Here the CDR3 reads CASSRGGGSYNEQFF. The CDR3 nucleotides read TGTGCCAGCAGCCGGGGCGGGGGCTCCTACAATGAGCAGTTCTTC. Full variable domain (missing parts from reference TRBV7-9 and TRBJ2-1): DTGVSQNPRHKITKRGQNVTFRCDPISEHNRLYWYRQTLGQGPEFLTYFQNEAQLEKSRLLSDRFSAERPKGSFSTLEIQRTEQGDSAMYLCASSRGGGSYNEQFFGPGTRLTVL.

The chain links TRBV19 to TRBJ2-3; maybe TRBD2 (6 bases). Germline V gene data show CDR1 as LNHDA and CDR2 as SQIVND (reference sequence). With 5 bases removed from V and 1 base from J, the gap between germline ends came to 10 bases. The CDR3 is 14 amino acids. This chain's CDR3 is CASSGGLGTDTQYF. The CDR3 DNA is TGTGCCAGTAGTGGGGGACTCGGCACAGATACGCAGTATTTT.

The chain is built from TRBV6-5 and TRBJ2-1, with 9 bases that match TRBD2. J was trimmed by 4 bases and V by 6 bases; bases with no gene match: 7. CDR1 and CDR2 from the germline V gene are MNHEY and SVGAGI. This CDR3 is 15 amino acids long. The CDR3 protein is CASSLSGRKYNEQFF. CDR3 DNA sequence: TGTGCCAGCAGCTTGAGCGGGAGGAAGTACAATGAGCAGTTCTTC.

This chain connects TRBV29-1 to TRBJ2-7, with D maybe TRBD2 (6 bases). The length of the CDR3 is 13 residues. Germline CDR1 SQVTM, CDR2 ANQGSEA. Trimming removed 5 bases at V and 3 bases at J, with 14 bases between. CDR3 sequence: CSVNSGLSYEQYF. CDR3 DNA sequence: TGCAGCGTTAACAGCGGGTTGAGCTACGAGCAGTACTTC.

The chain combines TRBV28 with TRBJ2-3, with 8 nucleotides matching TRBD2. This CDR3 has 13 amino acids. CDR1 is MDHEN and CDR2 is SYDVKM in the germline V gene. The V gene end was trimmed by 10 bases and the J gene end by 3 bases; junction bases not matched to a gene: 6. This CDR3 reads CATRTSPTDTQYF. Written as DNA, the CDR3 is TGTGCCACCCGGACTAGCCCGACAGATACGCAGTATTTT.

V usage is TRBV5-4 and J usage is TRBJ2-1; D is possibly TRBD2 (6 bases). CDR1 is SGHNT and CDR2 is YYREEE in the germline V gene (reference sequence). V was clipped by 1 base and J by 7 bases, with 12 bases between them. The CDR3 loop spans 14 amino acids. The CDR3 bases are TGTGCCAGCAGCTTGTCCCTAGCGCGTAATGAGCAGTTCTTC. Translated: CASSLSLARNEQFF.

The chain employs TRBV11-2 and TRBJ2-1; D is unresolved. Germline lookup yields CDR1 SGHAT and CDR2 FQNNGV. Trimming removed 1 base from V and 2 bases from J, with 9 bases in between. This CDR3 has 15 residues. CDR3 nucleotides: TGTGCCAGCAGCTTAGGTCTCGGCGCCTACAATGAGCAGTTCTTC. Amino acid sequence: CASSLGLGAYNEQFF. Using reference TRBV11-2 and TRBJ2-1 for the parts outside the CDR3, the full variable domain is EAGVAQSPRYKIIEKRQSVAFWCNPISGHATLYWYQQILGQGPKLLIQFQNNGVVDDSQLPKDRFSAERLKGVDSTLKIQPAKLEDSAVYLCASSLGLGAYNEQFFGPGTRLTVL.